This T cell receptor (beta chain) was identified in a study of metastatic and nonmetastatic thyroid tumors. Overall study context: Thyroid patients, malignant and benign, had repertoires compared across blood and tumor or nodule tissue.

TCRdb re-clonotyped the PCR reads via MiXCR. The data hold 91,000 or so clones, with more than 9.5% observed a single time. For this clone: Antigen: not known. One base away lies a much larger clone, so this may be a sequencing read error. Within the sample, other DNA sequences also encode this same CDR3.

Notes on the study in general: Patients with malignant thyroid tumors reportedly had significantly higher TCR beta diversity than those with benign nodules, in blood and tumor.

Nobody among the patients had been given any treatment before thyroid surgery. The germline CDR1 and CDR2 sequences are SSHAT and FNYEAQ (reference sequence). The CDR3 is 13 amino acids. This receptor was identified in a female donor with papillary thyroid cancer or a benign thyroid nodule (not recorded which). Some clones in this sample may be carry-over from other donors' samples. The chain links TRBV7-7 to TRBJ1-5; no clear D. Material for sequencing was blood. The CDR3 region has the DNA TGTGCTAGCAGCTTAGCGGAAGGTCAGCCCCAGCATTTT. Its translation is CASSLAEGQPQHF.